The 10 T cell receptor beta chains below were found in one sample sequenced in a study of lymphopenia after photon versus proton radiotherapy. Using immunoSEQ multiplex PCR, the repertoire was profiled, and TCRdb retains in-frame clones only, with some absent. The data contain about 16,000 clones, approximately 86% of them singletons. The source material was peripheral blood, sampled from a patient treated with proton-based radiotherapy. Source of these receptors: a woman aged 60-70 years with cholangiocarcinoma. Some clones in this sample may be carry-over from other donors' samples.

This clone was found once. This chain uses TRBV2 with TRBJ2-7; no firm D call. This CDR3 comprises 11 residues. Germline CDR1 and CDR2: SNHLY and FYNNEI. Trimming shortened V by 10 bases and J by 7 bases, and 14 bases separated the two germline ends. CDR3 protein: CATSGPLEQYF. The CDR3 nucleotides read TGTGCCACCTCCGGGCCCTTGGAGCAGTACTTC.

The rearrangement joins TRBV18 to TRBJ1-1; D gene uncertain. Germline CDR1 is KGHSH and CDR2 is LQKENI. The CDR3 length is 13 residues. V was trimmed by 0 bases and J by 6 bases, leaving 8 bases between them. This CDR3 reads CASSPPTIAEAFF. For the CDR3, the DNA is TGTGCCAGCTCACCACCGACAATCGCTGAAGCTTTCTTT.

This chain joins TRBV6-5 and TRBJ2-2; D is possibly TRBD1 (5 bases). The CDR3 spans 14 residues. The germline CDR1 and CDR2 sequences are MNHEY and SVGAGI. V was cut by 7 bases and J by 6 bases, with 15 bases left in between. CDR3 DNA: TGTGCCAGCACCGCGACTGGACAATCCGGGGAGCTGTTTTTT. It codes for CASTATGQSGELFF.

The chain links TRBV6-5 to TRBJ2-6; D possibly corresponds to TRBD1 (5 bases). The CDR3 has 16 residues. V was pared by 0 bases and J by 4 bases, with 10 bases between. From germline, CDR1 is MNHEY and CDR2 SVGAGI. CDR3 residues: CASSYSAGWGANVLTF. Here the CDR3 DNA reads TGTGCCAGCAGTTACTCAGCAGGGTGGGGGGCCAACGTCCTGACTTTC.

CDR3 loop: CASSLYEGAPGYTF. CDR3 bases: TGTGCCAGCAGCTTATACGAGGGGGCCCCTGGCTACACCTTC. The chain has TRBV7-2 and TRBJ1-2; 7 bases are a match to TRBD1. The germline gives CDR1 SGHTA, CDR2 FQGNSA. The CDR3 totals 14 residues. V lost 2 bases and J lost 7; bases outside the gene matches: 7.

The gene calls are TRBV12-5 and TRBJ1-5; no firm D call. This CDR3 is 12 amino acids long. The germline V and J ends were trimmed by 1 base and 2 bases, with 0 bases remaining between them. CDR1 is LGHNT and CDR2 is FRNRAP in the germline V gene. The CDR3, as DNA: TGTGCTAGTGGTTTGGGCAATCAGCCCCAGCATTTT. This gives the protein CASGLGNQPQHF.

V usage is TRBV5-1 and J usage is TRBJ2-6; TRBD2 is a possible D gene (6 bases). The CDR3 runs 16 residues. Trimming removed 1 base from V and 3 bases from J, with 11 bases in between. Germline CDR1 is SGHRS and CDR2 is YFSETQ. CDR3: CASSLPGSLGANVLTF. The CDR3 DNA reads TGCGCCAGCAGCTTGCCCGGGAGCCTTGGGGCCAACGTCCTGACTTTC.

V gene TRBV6-1 combines with J gene TRBJ2-2; TRBD2 matches 12 bases. Germline CDR1 and CDR2: MNHNS and SASEGT. The V segment lost 6 bases and the J segment 5 bases; nucleotides outside the gene matches: 4. This CDR3 region has 15 residues. Here the CDR3 DNA reads TGTGCCAGCAGGGCGACTAGCGGGAGTACCGGGGAGCTGTTTTTT. As protein: CASRATSGSTGELFF.

The rearrangement uses TRBV7-8 and TRBJ2-7; D is undetermined. This CDR3 is 15 amino acids long. Germline CDR1 and CDR2: SGHVS and FQNEAQ. With 5 bases removed from V and 0 bases from J, the gap between germline ends came to 14 bases. The CDR3 reads CASSPIGASSYEQYF. In nucleotides, the CDR3 is TGTGCCAGCAGCCCCATCGGAGCGAGCTCCTACGAGCAGTACTTC.

The rearrangement links TRBV5-6 to TRBJ2-7; 10 bases match TRBD2. Germline V lookup: CDR1 SGHDT, CDR2 YYEEEE. Losses at the gene ends were 4 bases for V and 2 bases for J; bases not matched to a gene: 6. This CDR3 region has 15 residues. CDR3 region: CASSKGLAYTYEQYF. CDR3 DNA sequence: TGTGCCAGCAGCAAGGGACTAGCGTACACCTACGAGCAGTACTTC.